This T cell receptor (beta chain) was recovered during a study of T-cell memory formation after mild COVID-19. Study summary: Each donor largely had its own TCR clusters. General study points: Later expanders leaned toward CD4+, whereas clones contracting from day 15 to 85 were balanced CD4/CD8.

TCRalpha and TCRbeta libraries used 5'RACE with constant-segment primers and UMIs. TCRdb reprocessed the 5' RACE reads via MiXCR and lists one record per CDR3 protein. The data contain 540,000 or so distinct CDR3 sequences, just over 20% of them singletons. A remark on this clonotype: Its antigen is currently unknown.

Germline CDR1 reads LNHDA; CDR2 reads SQIVND (reference sequence). CDR3 length: 15 amino acids. Trimming removed 4 bases at V and 6 bases at J, with 19 bases between. The source material was PBMCs or a T cell subset sorted from them (not recorded which). This chain connects TRBV19 to TRBJ2-7; either TRBD1 or TRBD2 may fit D (5 bases each). The source of this sequence is an adult woman who had mild COVID-19 (a few samples of this study predate the infection). Cell type and time point are not known. Here the CDR3 reads CASSTPGPLASEQYF. CDR3 sequence (DNA): TGTGCCAGTAGTACCCCGGGACCCTTGGCGTCCGAGCAGTACTTC.